Listed below are T cell receptor beta chains from one sample, sequenced in a study of patients and donors after allogeneic stem cell transplantation. TCRdb called the RT-PCR reads again in MiXCR, with one record for every CDR3 protein. The sample records approximately 57,000 distinct CDR3 sequences, about an eighth being singletons. The specimen sequenced was blood, either unsorted or a sorted T cell fraction (not recorded which). The receptor set was obtained from a human donor who was either an allogeneic HSCT recipient or a stem cell or donor lymphocyte infusion donor (not recorded which). It is not recorded whose cells these are; they may come from a transplant donor. Both conserved end residues are part of each CDR3. D genes are given only for firm matches. Part of the rows lack a size; the others show once, few, many or a class for expanded clones.

V: TRBV7-6
length: 18
D: .
J: TRBJ1-3
size: many
CDR3: CASSPPVQGRLSGNTIYF
DNA: TGTGCCAGCAGCCCTCCGGTCCAAGGTCGTCTCTCTGGAAACACCATATATTTT

V: TRBV5-1
length: 15
D: .
J: TRBJ2-2
size: .
CDR3: CASSLGQVSAGELFF
DNA: TGCGCCAGCAGCTTGGGACAGGTTAGCGCCGGGGAGCTGTTTTTT

V: TRBV7-2
length: 13
D: .
J: TRBJ2-7
size: few
CDR3: CASSTLSTYEQYF
DNA: TGTGCCAGCAGCACTCTGTCCACCTACGAGCAGTACTTC

V: TRBV5-6
length: 12
D: .
J: TRBJ2-1
size: .
CDR3: CASSLQGNEQFF
DNA: TGTGCCAGCAGCCTTCAGGGGAATGAGCAGTTCTTC

V: TRBV5-1
length: 20
D: TRBD1
J: TRBJ2-6
size: few
CDR3: CASSLVYFAGGQSGANVLTF
DNA: TGCGCCAGCAGCTTGGTGTATTTCGCAGGGGGCCAGTCTGGGGCCAACGTCCTGACTTTC

V: TRBV19
length: 13
D: .
J: TRBJ1-5
size: many
CDR3: CASSTNSNQPQHF
DNA: TGTGCCAGTAGTACGAATAGCAATCAGCCCCAGCATTTT

V: TRBV5-1
length: 13
D: .
J: TRBJ2-7
size: .
CDR3: CASSLGAGYEQYF
DNA: TGCGCCAGCAGCTTGGGAGCCGGATACGAGCAGTACTTC

V: TRBV20-1
length: 15
D: .
J: TRBJ1-5
size: medium-sized
CDR3: CSARETDYSNQPQHF
DNA: TGCAGTGCTAGAGAGACAGATTATAGCAATCAGCCCCAGCATTTT

V: TRBV9
length: 16
D: .
J: TRBJ2-1
size: few
CDR3: CASSVEAPGVYNEQFF
DNA: TGTGCCAGCAGCGTAGAGGCTCCCGGGGTGTACAATGAGCAGTTCTTC

V: TRBV3-1
length: 16
D: .
J: TRBJ2-7
size: few
CDR3: CASSQDVEAGSYEQYF
DNA: TGTGCCAGCAGCCAAGATGTAGAGGCGGGATCCTACGAGCAGTACTTC

V: TRBV20-1
length: 15
D: .
J: TRBJ2-7
size: few
CDR3: CSATPPFARRYEQYF
DNA: TGCAGTGCTACCCCCCCCTTTGCGAGACGCTACGAGCAGTACTTC

V: TRBV6-6
length: 16
D: TRBD1
J: TRBJ1-6
size: .
CDR3: CASSLTGGAGNSPLHF
DNA: TGTGCCAGCAGTTTGACAGGGGGCGCAGGGAATTCACCCCTCCACTTT

V: TRBV5-6
length: 14
D: .
J: TRBJ2-2
size: .
CDR3: CASSFWENTGELFF
DNA: TGTGCCAGCAGCTTCTGGGAGAACACCGGGGAGCTGTTTTTT

V: TRBV27
length: 16
D: TRBD2
J: TRBJ2-1
size: .
CDR3: CASSFLAGVRYNEQFF
DNA: TGTGCCAGCAGTTTTTTAGCGGGAGTAAGGTACAATGAGCAGTTCTTC

V: TRBV29-1
length: 14
D: .
J: TRBJ1-2
size: many
CDR3: CSVSPGTTLYGYTF
DNA: TGCAGCGTCTCACCTGGGACAACTTTATATGGCTACACCTTC

V: TRBV20-1
length: 12
D: .
J: TRBJ2-7
size: few
CDR3: CSAIQGSYEQYF
DNA: TGCAGTGCAATCCAGGGTTCCTACGAGCAGTACTTC

V: TRBV12-3/TRBV12-4
length: 16
D: TRBD2
J: TRBJ2-2
size: few
CDR3: CASSPVGSGFTGELFF
DNA: TGTGCCAGCAGTCCCGTTGGTAGCGGGTTCACCGGGGAGCTGTTTTTT

V: TRBV6-5
length: 15
D: TRBD2
J: TRBJ2-7
size: few
CDR3: CASSYPTSGPHEQYF
DNA: TGTGCCAGCAGTTACCCGACTAGCGGACCCCACGAGCAGTACTTC

V: TRBV5-1
length: 14
D: .
J: TRBJ2-1
size: .
CDR3: CASSFSQNYNEQFF
DNA: TGCGCCAGCAGCTTTTCACAGAACTACAATGAGCAGTTCTTC

V: TRBV7-9
length: 11
D: .
J: TRBJ2-7
size: .
CDR3: CASRRIHEQYF
DNA: TGTGCCAGCCGTAGGATCCACGAGCAGTACTTC

V: TRBV27
length: 13
D: .
J: TRBJ2-7
size: .
CDR3: CASRGGLVYEQYF
DNA: TGTGCCAGCAGGGGGGGACTGGTCTACGAGCAGTACTTC

V: TRBV6-5
length: 13
D: .
J: TRBJ1-5
size: few
CDR3: CASSYSIYQPQHF
DNA: TGTGCCAGCAGTTACTCGATTTATCAGCCCCAGCATTTT

V: TRBV14
length: 14
D: .
J: TRBJ1-2
size: few
CDR3: CASSRTPTNYGYTF
DNA: TGTGCCAGCAGCAGGACACCTACTAACTATGGCTACACCTTC

V: TRBV20-1
length: 13
D: .
J: TRBJ1-5
size: many
CDR3: CSAAPDSNQPQHF
DNA: TGCAGTGCGGCCCCAGATAGCAATCAGCCCCAGCATTTT

V: TRBV20-1
length: 18
D: .
J: TRBJ1-1
size: many
CDR3: CSARAFLRQRILNTEAFF
DNA: TGCAGTGCTAGAGCCTTCTTGAGACAGAGAATCTTGAACACTGAAGCTTTCTTT

V: TRBV7-7
length: 15
D: .
J: TRBJ2-3
size: .
CDR3: CASSLALDATDTQYF
DNA: TGTGCTAGCAGCTTAGCACTAGACGCCACAGATACGCAGTATTTT

V: TRBV5-1
length: 13
D: .
J: TRBJ2-7
size: once
CDR3: CASSLAPDYEQYF
DNA: TGCGCCAGCAGCTTGGCTCCAGACTACGAGCAGTACTTC

V: TRBV12-3/TRBV12-4
length: 17
D: TRBD2
J: TRBJ2-1
size: few
CDR3: CASSFASGPSSYNEQFF
DNA: TGTGCCAGCAGTTTCGCTAGCGGTCCGAGCTCCTACAATGAGCAGTTCTTC

V: TRBV20-1
length: 14
D: .
J: TRBJ2-3
size: few
CDR3: CSAPGVEVPDTQYF
DNA: TGCAGTGCGCCGGGAGTTGAGGTTCCAGATACGCAGTATTTT

V: TRBV6-6
length: 15
D: .
J: TRBJ2-1
size: few
CDR3: CASSAPGAVYNEQFF
DNA: TGTGCCAGCAGTGCACCAGGGGCAGTCTACAATGAGCAGTTCTTC

V: TRBV7-8
length: 15
D: TRBD1
J: TRBJ1-2
size: many
CDR3: CASSLTPGQGFGYTF
DNA: TGTGCCAGCAGCTTAACCCCGGGACAGGGGTTTGGCTACACCTTC

V: TRBV5-1
length: 15
D: TRBD1
J: TRBJ2-5
size: few
CDR3: CASSSHDRDQETQYF
DNA: TGCGCCAGCAGCTCCCACGACAGGGACCAAGAGACCCAGTACTTC

V: TRBV12-3/TRBV12-4
length: 13
D: .
J: TRBJ1-1
size: many
CDR3: CASSVQPNTEAFF
DNA: TGTGCCAGCAGTGTCCAACCGAACACTGAAGCTTTCTTT

V: TRBV6-6
length: 16
D: .
J: TRBJ2-3
size: .
CDR3: CASSYSGTPGTDTQYF
DNA: TGTGCCAGCAGTTACTCGGGGACCCCGGGCACAGATACGCAGTATTTT

V: TRBV6-6
length: 14
D: .
J: TRBJ2-3
size: .
CDR3: CASRLTVRTDTQYF
DNA: TGTGCCAGCAGACTGACAGTTAGGACAGATACGCAGTATTTT

V: TRBV20-1
length: 8
D: .
J: TRBJ1-2
size: many
CDR3: CSAIPYTF
DNA: TGCAGTGCTATCCCCTACACCTTC

V: TRBV5-1
length: 15
D: TRBD1
J: TRBJ2-7
size: .
CDR3: CASSSWDRGLNEQYF
DNA: TGCGCCAGCAGCTCCTGGGACAGGGGGCTCAACGAGCAGTACTTC

V: TRBV5-1
length: 17
D: .
J: TRBJ1-1
size: many
CDR3: CASSLRAAAARNTEAFF
DNA: TGCGCCAGCAGCTTGCGGGCAGCCGCGGCTAGGAACACTGAAGCTTTCTTT

V: TRBV5-1
length: 17
D: TRBD1
J: TRBJ1-4
size: .
CDR3: CASSFLGQGTTNEKLFF
DNA: TGCGCCAGCAGCTTCCTTGGACAGGGCACAACTAATGAAAAACTGTTTTTT

V: TRBV10-3
length: 14
D: TRBD1
J: TRBJ2-7
size: few
CDR3: CAISAVGTDYEQYF
DNA: TGTGCCATCAGTGCGGTAGGGACAGACTACGAGCAGTACTTC

V: TRBV7-8
length: 15
D: TRBD1
J: TRBJ1-5
size: many
CDR3: CASSSETGSNQPQHF
DNA: TGTGCCAGCAGCTCTGAGACAGGGAGCAATCAGCCCCAGCATTTT

V: TRBV7-8
length: 13
D: .
J: TRBJ2-2
size: few
CDR3: CASSLPSTGELFF
DNA: TGTGCCAGCAGCTTACCGAGTACCGGGGAGCTGTTTTTT

V: TRBV12-3/TRBV12-4
length: 15
D: TRBD2
J: TRBJ2-1
size: many
CDR3: CAINGEGSSYNEQFF
DNA: TGTGCCATTAATGGGGAGGGGAGCTCCTACAATGAGCAGTTCTTC

V: TRBV3-1
length: 14
D: TRBD2
J: TRBJ2-1
size: few
CDR3: CASSQYGTTHEQFF
DNA: TGTGCCAGCAGCCAATATGGGACTACCCATGAGCAGTTCTTC

V: TRBV6-6
length: 12
D: .
J: TRBJ2-1
size: .
CDR3: CASSYPSDEQFF
DNA: TGTGCCAGCAGTTACCCCTCCGATGAGCAGTTCTTC

V: TRBV27
length: 17
D: TRBD2
J: TRBJ2-1
size: many
CDR3: CASSPMAGGGPYNEQFF
DNA: TGTGCCAGCAGCCCCATGGCGGGAGGGGGCCCCTACAATGAGCAGTTCTTC

V: TRBV20-1
length: 12
D: .
J: TRBJ2-1
size: .
CDR3: CSASPQGVEQFF
DNA: TGCAGTGCTTCCCCTCAAGGGGTTGAGCAGTTCTTC

V: TRBV5-6
length: 15
D: .
J: TRBJ1-1
size: .
CDR3: CASSLTRGFFTEAFF
DNA: TGTGCCAGCAGCTTGACTAGGGGGTTCTTCACTGAAGCTTTCTTT

V: TRBV19
length: 15
D: TRBD1
J: TRBJ2-3
size: .
CDR3: CASRPTGASTDTQYF
DNA: TGTGCCAGTAGGCCAACAGGGGCCAGCACAGATACGCAGTATTTT

V: TRBV5-1
length: 15
D: TRBD2
J: TRBJ2-3
size: .
CDR3: CASSLPREATDTQYF
DNA: TGCGCCAGCAGCTTGCCCCGGGAGGCCACAGATACGCAGTATTTT

V: TRBV27
length: 16
D: .
J: TRBJ1-5
size: few
CDR3: CASSLYAGRPNQPQHF
DNA: TGTGCCAGCAGTTTATACGCGGGCAGGCCCAATCAGCCCCAGCATTTT

V: TRBV7-2
length: 15
D: TRBD2
J: TRBJ2-1
size: .
CDR3: CASSTGTSSDNEQFF
DNA: TGTGCCAGCAGCACCGGGACTAGCAGTGACAATGAGCAGTTCTTC

V: TRBV20-1
length: 14
D: TRBD2
J: TRBJ2-7
size: few
CDR3: CSARGREATYEQYF
DNA: TGCAGTGCTAGAGGCCGGGAGGCCACCTACGAGCAGTACTTC

V: TRBV7-9
length: 18
D: TRBD1
J: TRBJ2-1
size: few
CDR3: CASSLWRLRDRGRDEQFF
DNA: TGTGCCAGCAGCTTGTGGCGCCTCCGGGACAGGGGAAGGGATGAGCAGTTCTTC

V: TRBV5-1
length: 16
D: .
J: TRBJ2-1
size: .
CDR3: CASSLGYGEAYNEQFF
DNA: TGCGCCAGCAGCTTGGGATACGGGGAAGCCTACAATGAGCAGTTCTTC

V: TRBV12-3/TRBV12-4
length: 12
D: .
J: TRBJ2-1
size: few
CDR3: CASQTEHNEQFF
DNA: TGTGCCAGTCAAACTGAACACAATGAGCAGTTCTTC

V: TRBV29-1
length: 17
D: .
J: TRBJ2-6
size: many
CDR3: CSVEARATISGANVLTF
DNA: TGCAGCGTTGAAGCCAGGGCAACCATCTCTGGGGCCAACGTCCTGACTTTC

V: TRBV7-8
length: 17
D: .
J: TRBJ2-5
size: many
CDR3: CASSLRLELSDQETQYF
DNA: TGTGCCAGCAGTTTAAGACTAGAACTGTCCGACCAAGAGACCCAGTACTTC

V: TRBV10-3
length: 13
D: .
J: TRBJ1-2
size: many
CDR3: CAISGQGDYGYTF
DNA: TGTGCCATCAGTGGGCAAGGTGACTATGGCTACACCTTC